The rows below give T cell receptor beta chains drawn from one sample of a study of shared clonotypes between healthy human individuals. Assay: immunoSEQ multiplex PCR; the TCRdb copy retains only in-frame clones and omits some. The sample holds roughly 1,000,000 clones, around three quarters seen once. What was sequenced was memory CD4+ T cells from PBMCs. These TCRs come from a young man in good health. Some clones in this sample may be carry-over from other donors' samples. CDR3s include the opening cysteine and the closing phenylalanine or tryptophan. D genes are given only for firm matches.

v_gene	d_gene	j_gene	CDR3aa
TRBV19	TRBD2	TRBJ2-7	CASSRGPSGRTYEQYF
TRBV10-3	TRBD2	TRBJ2-7	CAIRGRGDSYEQYF
TRBV11-2	TRBD1	TRBJ1-1	CASSLGQSAFF
TRBV2	.	TRBJ1-1	CASSASRNTEAFF
TRBV2	.	TRBJ2-1	CASSEKGPLGDEQFF
TRBV5-1	TRBD1	TRBJ1-2	CASSSQGDNYGYTF
TRBV5-1	TRBD2	TRBJ2-1	CASSFLAGVGNEQFF
TRBV30	TRBD1	TRBJ1-2	CAWKGASYGYTF
TRBV9	.	TRBJ1-3	CASSVDSMGSGNTIYF
TRBV29-1	.	TRBJ2-7	CSVGSRTGEQYF
TRBV7-3	.	TRBJ2-5	CASSSPGAGETQYF
TRBV11-2	TRBD2	TRBJ2-1	CASSLLIAGGREQFF
TRBV7-2	.	TRBJ1-3	CASSLAEGSGNTIYF
TRBV28	.	TRBJ2-6	CASTSPRAGANVLTF
TRBV7-6	TRBD2	TRBJ2-7	CASSITSGRPDEQYF
TRBV28	TRBD2	TRBJ2-7	CASSRFGRGLEQYF
TRBV6-5	.	TRBJ1-4	CASSYSWGANEKLFF
TRBV19	TRBD2	TRBJ2-3	CASKTSGRRDTQYF
TRBV27	.	TRBJ1-5	CASSETVGGQPQHF
TRBV9	.	TRBJ1-4	CASSVGYVNEKLFF
TRBV28	.	TRBJ2-1	CASSPQTGHNEQFF
TRBV18	.	TRBJ1-4	CASSPVVGVEKLFF
TRBV11-3	.	TRBJ1-1	CASSSDWNTEAFF